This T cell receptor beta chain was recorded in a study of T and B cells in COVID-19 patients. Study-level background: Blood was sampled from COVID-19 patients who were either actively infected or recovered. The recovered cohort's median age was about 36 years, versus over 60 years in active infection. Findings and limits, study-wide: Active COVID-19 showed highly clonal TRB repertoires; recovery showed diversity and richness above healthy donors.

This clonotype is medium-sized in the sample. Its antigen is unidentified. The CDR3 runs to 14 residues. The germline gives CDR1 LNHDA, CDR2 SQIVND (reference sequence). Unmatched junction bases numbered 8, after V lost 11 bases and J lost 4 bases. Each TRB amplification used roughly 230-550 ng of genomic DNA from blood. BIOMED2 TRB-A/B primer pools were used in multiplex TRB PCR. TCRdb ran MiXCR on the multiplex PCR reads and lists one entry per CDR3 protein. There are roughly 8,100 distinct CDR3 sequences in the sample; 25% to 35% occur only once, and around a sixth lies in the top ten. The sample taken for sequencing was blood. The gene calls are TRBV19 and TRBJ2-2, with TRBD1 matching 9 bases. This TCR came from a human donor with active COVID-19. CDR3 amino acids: CASRTGALTGELFF. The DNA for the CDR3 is TGTGCCTCCAGGACAGGGGCCCTCACCGGGGAGCTGTTTTTT. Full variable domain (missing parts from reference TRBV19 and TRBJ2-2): DGGITQSPKYLFRKEGQNVTLSCEQNLNHDAMYWYRQDPGQGLRLIYYSQIVNDFQKGDIAEGYSVSREKKESFPLTVTSAQKNPTAFYLCASRTGALTGELFFGEGSRLTVL.